Given below is one T cell receptor beta chain in context. Its antigen remains unidentified. Germline lookup yields CDR1 SNHLY and CDR2 FYNNEI. The V segment lost 6 bases and the J segment 4 bases; nucleotides outside the gene matches: 10. The CDR3 sequence is 16 residues long. This sample was taken from a study of T cells in localized non-small cell lung cancer. Study findings and constraints: Higher blood T cell density went with longer overall survival. There were a median roughly 54 of the top 100 tumor clones appearing in adjacent lung. The study found T cell clonality highest in uninvolved adjacent lung, above tumor.

Generated by immunoSEQ multiplex PCR, the TCRdb table keeps only in-frame clones and is missing some. The data show 25,000 to 35,000 clones, with around 89% seen just once and 10% to 15% held by the top ten. This clonotype originated in a female donor older than 55 with stage III squamous cell lung carcinoma. This chain joins TRBV2 and TRBJ2-7; TRBD1 matches 12 bases. The sequenced sample was peripheral blood, obtained before any cancer treatment. The CDR3 here is CASSLGGTGGGYEQYF. The CDR3 DNA reads as TGTGCCAGCAGCTTAGGCGGGACAGGGGGCGGGTACGAGCAGTACTTC.